The present T cell receptor beta chain was sequenced within a study of shared clonotypes between healthy human individuals. As regards this clone: What it recognizes is unknown.

The ends were cut back, 6 bases at V and 2 bases at J, with 26 bases in the middle. Germline V lookup: CDR1 MNHNS, CDR2 SASEGT. This CDR3 is 20 amino acids long. The study ran the assay at deep level. Data came from immunoSEQ multiplex PCR; TCRdb stores just in-frame clones and leaves some out. The sample lists roughly 2.2 million clones, less than 95% occurring once. Study-wide results and caveats: Non-shared clonotypes displayed generation probabilities falling below those of clonotypes present in all four donors.

Material for sequencing was naive CD4+ T cells from PBMCs. Subset specified: CD45RA+ positively selected. The chain employs TRBV6-1 and TRBJ2-6; D could derive from TRBD1 or TRBD2 (6 bases each). The source is a man aged 18 to 29 in good health. Some clones in this sample may be carry-over from other donors' samples. The CDR3 DNA reads TGTGCCAGCAGGGAAAATACAGGTACCGGGGGCCTGACTGGGGCCAACGTCCTGACTTTC. As protein: CASRENTGTGGLTGANVLTF.